The sequence of this TCR beta chain was determined in a study of blood T cell dynamics during melanoma immunotherapy (dated by TCRdb to about 2020). With regard to the full study: The patients had metastatic melanoma and were given first-line pembrolizumab or nivolumab plus ipilimumab as standard of care in the United Kingdom. A training cohort was formed from consecutive patients, and a further independent group of patients from the same centre was pooled into an external validation set. To find early correlates of response, the study profiled the peripheral T cell receptor repertoires of patients with metastatic melanoma both before and after one cycle of checkpoint inhibitor therapy. Beyond this particular receptor, the publication reports: Patients who later achieved disease control showed a bifurcated PBMC repertoire reorganization at W3, with increased clonality or increased diversity, unlike progressors. The study was unable to establish whether the T cell clones driving the repertoire changes were melanoma-specific or instead reflected general immune activation. The relatively small sample size was acknowledged as something that could potentially limit how far the results can be generalized.

Looking up the germline V gene yields CDR1 LGHNA and CDR2 YNFKEQ. Spanning cysteine to phenylalanine, the CDR3 consists of 19 amino acids. Only the CDR3 DNA is retained, 57 bases long and in frame from the first base. Every bulk PBMC sample was loaded with the same fixed amount of around 400 ng of DNA. TCR beta CDR3 sequences were amplified from genomic DNA using the immunoSEQ TCRb Assay kit according to manufacturer instructions. The KAPA Library Quantification Kit for Illumina platforms was used to quantify pooled libraries by qPCR. Pooled libraries were sequenced on an Illumina NextSeq 500, clustered at 0.6-1.1 pM. Turning to the authors' computational methods: TCR data were analyzed using immunoSEQ ANALYZER and the R LymphoSeq package. A rearrangement efficiency score was calculated as productive divided by the sum of productive and non-productive CDR3 sequences. Clonality was assessed using the Gini coefficient and diversity using the Renyi index at alpha=1, with pairwise comparisons between timepoints within each patient. Clonal relatedness used an edit distance of 3, and repertoire similarity used the Bhattacharyya coefficient, both computed in LymphoSeq. To classify response, a linear discriminant analysis based on week-3 changes in clonality and diversity was built with the R MASS and caret packages. TCRdb provides this immuneACCESS table in a form limited to in-frame rearrangements. Some clones are lacking; in checked studies, under half of them reflect an unresolved V gene, and why the rest are absent is not known. V and J calls and clone size follow that table, whereas D and trimming were derived from the DNA. The sample yields roughly 15,000 clones; roughly 89% were counted once. In total, the top ten clones hold roughly 5% of the sample.

This clone is regarded as medium-sized (0.01 to 0.1%). No antigen is known for it. An end of the junction does not agree with germline; a read error may underlie this. The intended sense of this specimen's time point label: week 3, after first cycle of checkpoint inhibitor. Blood samples were taken at two points: before treatment (T0) and at week 3 (W3), which came after the first cycle of checkpoint blockade. Except for a couple of patients with rapid clinical progression, response was assessed 12 weeks after the first infusion by RECIST 1.1; disease control meant complete response, partial response or stable disease. Patients were not eligible if they had prior systemic cancer treatment, concomitant immunosuppressant therapy or synchronous other active malignancies. Bulk PBMC and plasma cell-free DNA were both sequenced for TCR beta so that circulating cells and T cell turnover could be tracked. PBMC were isolated from blood with Lymphoprep and SepMate tubes, followed by red cell lysis. DNA from PBMC and sorted T cell subsets was extracted with QIAamp DNA Blood Mini kits.

Source: blood, taken from a patient treated with checkpoint blockade. The sequence links TRBV4-2 to TRBJ2-2; TRBD2 aligns with 12 central bases. The receptor's source is a human donor with melanoma. The DNA sequence follows: TGTGCCAGCAGCCAAGAATACTGGGCGTCTAGCGGGAGGGCCGGGGACCTGTTTTTT. This is translated as CASSQEYWASSGRAGDLFF.